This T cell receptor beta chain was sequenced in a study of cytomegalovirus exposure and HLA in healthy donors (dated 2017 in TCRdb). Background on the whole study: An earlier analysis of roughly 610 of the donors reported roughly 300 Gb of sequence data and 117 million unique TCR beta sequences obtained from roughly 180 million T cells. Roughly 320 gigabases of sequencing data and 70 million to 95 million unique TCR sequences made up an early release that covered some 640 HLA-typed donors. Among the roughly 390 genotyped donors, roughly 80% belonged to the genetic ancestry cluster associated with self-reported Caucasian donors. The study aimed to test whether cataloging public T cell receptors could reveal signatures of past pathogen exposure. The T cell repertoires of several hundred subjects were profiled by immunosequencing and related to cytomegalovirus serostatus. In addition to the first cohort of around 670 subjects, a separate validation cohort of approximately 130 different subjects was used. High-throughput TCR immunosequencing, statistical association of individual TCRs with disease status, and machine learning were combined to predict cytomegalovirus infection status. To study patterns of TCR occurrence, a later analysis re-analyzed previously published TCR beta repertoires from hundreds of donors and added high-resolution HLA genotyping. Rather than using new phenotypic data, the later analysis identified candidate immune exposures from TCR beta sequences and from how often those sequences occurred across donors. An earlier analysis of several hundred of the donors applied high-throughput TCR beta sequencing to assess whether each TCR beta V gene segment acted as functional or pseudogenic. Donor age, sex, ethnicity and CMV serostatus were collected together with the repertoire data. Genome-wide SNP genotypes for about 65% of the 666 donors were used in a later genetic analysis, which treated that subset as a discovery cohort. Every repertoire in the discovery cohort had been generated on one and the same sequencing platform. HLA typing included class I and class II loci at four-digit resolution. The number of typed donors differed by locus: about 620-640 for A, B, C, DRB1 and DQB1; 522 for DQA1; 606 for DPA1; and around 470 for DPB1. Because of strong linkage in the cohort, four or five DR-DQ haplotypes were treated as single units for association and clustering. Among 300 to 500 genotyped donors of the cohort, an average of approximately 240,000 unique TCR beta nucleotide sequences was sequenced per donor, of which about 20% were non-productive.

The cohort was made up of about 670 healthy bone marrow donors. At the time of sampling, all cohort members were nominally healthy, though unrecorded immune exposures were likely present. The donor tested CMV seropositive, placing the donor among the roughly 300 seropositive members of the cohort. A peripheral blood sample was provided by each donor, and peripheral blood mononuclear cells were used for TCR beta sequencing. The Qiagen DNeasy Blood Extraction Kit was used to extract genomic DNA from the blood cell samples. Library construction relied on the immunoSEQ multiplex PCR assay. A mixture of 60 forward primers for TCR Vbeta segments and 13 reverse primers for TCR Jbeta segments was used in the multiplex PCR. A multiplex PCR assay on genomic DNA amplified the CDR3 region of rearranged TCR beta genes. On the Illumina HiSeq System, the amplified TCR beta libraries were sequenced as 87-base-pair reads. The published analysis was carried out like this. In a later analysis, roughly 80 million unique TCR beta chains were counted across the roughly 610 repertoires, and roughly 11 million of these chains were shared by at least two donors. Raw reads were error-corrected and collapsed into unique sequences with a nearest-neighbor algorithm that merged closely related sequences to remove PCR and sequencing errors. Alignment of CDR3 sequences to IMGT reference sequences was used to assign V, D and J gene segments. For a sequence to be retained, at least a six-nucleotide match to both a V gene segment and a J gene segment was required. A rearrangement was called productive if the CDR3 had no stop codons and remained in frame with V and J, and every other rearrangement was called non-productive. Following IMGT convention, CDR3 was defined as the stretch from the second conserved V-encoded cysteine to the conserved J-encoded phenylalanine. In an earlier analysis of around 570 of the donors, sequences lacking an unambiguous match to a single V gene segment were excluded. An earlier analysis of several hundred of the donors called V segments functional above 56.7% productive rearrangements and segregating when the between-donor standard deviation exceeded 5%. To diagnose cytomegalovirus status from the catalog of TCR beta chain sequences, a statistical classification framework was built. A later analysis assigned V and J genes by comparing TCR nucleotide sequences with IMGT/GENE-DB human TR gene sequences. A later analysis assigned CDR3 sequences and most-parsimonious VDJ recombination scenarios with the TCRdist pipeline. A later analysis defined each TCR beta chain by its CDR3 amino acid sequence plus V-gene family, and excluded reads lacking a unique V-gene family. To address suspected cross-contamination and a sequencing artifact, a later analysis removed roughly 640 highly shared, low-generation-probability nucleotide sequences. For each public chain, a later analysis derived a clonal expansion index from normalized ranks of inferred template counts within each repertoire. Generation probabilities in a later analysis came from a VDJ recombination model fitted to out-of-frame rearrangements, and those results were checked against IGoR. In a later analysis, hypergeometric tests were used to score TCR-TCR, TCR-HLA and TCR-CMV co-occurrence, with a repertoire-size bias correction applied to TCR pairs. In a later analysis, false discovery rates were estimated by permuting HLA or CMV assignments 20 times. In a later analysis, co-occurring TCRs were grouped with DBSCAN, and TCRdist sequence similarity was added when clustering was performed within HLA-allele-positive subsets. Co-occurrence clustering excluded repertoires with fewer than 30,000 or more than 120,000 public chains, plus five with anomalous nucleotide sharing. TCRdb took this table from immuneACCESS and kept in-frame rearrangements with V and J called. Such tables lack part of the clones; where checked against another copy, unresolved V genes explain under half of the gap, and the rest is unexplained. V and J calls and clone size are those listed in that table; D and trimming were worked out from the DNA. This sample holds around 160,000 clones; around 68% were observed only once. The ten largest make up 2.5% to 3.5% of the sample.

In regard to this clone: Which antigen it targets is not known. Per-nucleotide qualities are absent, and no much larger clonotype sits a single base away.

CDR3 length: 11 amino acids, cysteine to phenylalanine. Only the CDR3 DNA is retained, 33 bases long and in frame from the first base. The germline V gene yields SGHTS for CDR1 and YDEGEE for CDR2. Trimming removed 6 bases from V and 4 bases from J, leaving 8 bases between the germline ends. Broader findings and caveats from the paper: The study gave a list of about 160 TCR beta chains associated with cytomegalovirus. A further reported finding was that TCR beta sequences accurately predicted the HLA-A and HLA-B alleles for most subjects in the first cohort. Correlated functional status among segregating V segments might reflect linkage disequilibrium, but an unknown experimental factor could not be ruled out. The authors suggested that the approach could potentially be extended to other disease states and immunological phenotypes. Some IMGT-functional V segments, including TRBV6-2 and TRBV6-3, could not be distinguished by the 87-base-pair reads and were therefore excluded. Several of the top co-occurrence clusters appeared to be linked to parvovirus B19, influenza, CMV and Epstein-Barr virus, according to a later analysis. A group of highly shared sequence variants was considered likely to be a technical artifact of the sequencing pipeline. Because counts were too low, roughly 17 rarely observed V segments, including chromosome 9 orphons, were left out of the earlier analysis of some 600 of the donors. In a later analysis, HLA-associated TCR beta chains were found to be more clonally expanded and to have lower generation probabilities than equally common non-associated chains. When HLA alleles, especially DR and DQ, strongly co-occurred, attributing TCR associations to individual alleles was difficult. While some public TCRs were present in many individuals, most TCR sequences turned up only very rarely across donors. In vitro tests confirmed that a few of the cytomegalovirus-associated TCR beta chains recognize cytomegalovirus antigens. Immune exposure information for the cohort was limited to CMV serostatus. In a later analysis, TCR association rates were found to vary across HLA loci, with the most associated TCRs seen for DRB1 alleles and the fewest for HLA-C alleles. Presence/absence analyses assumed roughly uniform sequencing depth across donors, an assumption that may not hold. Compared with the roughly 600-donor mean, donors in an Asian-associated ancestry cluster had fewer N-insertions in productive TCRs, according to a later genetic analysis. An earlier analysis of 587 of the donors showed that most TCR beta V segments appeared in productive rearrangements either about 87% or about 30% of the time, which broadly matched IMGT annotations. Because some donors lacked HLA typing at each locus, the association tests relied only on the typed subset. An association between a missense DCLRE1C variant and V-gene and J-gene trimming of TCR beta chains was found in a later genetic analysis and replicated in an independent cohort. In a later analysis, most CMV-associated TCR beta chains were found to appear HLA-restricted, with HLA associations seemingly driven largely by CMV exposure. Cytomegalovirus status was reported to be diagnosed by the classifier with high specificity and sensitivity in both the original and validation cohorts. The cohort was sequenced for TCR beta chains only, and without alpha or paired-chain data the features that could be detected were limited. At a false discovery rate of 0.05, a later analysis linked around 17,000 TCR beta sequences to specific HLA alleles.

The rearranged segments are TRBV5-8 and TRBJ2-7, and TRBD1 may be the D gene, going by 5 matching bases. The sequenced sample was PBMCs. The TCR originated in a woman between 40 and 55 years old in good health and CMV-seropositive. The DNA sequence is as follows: TGTGCCAGCATCGACAGTTACGAGCAGTACTTC. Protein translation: CASIDSYEQYF.